Listed here is a single TCR beta chain. The sample belongs to a study of chemoradiotherapy in HPV16-positive cancers. Repertoires were sampled repeatedly during chemoradiotherapy. The repertoire was sequenced with immunoSEQ multiplex PCR; TCRdb's copy has only in-frame clones and lacks some. The sample has approximately 1,500 clones; around 85% are singletons. Trimming pared 0 bases from V and 0 bases from J, leaving 4 bases between. Germline V gives CDR1 SGHRS, CDR2 YFSETQ. CDR3 length: 15 amino acids. This receptor was obtained from a human donor with HPV-associated anogenital cancer. The sample here was tumor tissue, taken from a patient who underwent chemoradiotherapy. The chain employs TRBV5-1 and TRBJ2-6; D is uncertain. DNA of the CDR3: TGCGCCAGCAGCTTGGACATCTCTGGGGCCAACGTCCTGACTTTC. Translated: CASSLDISGANVLTF.